Ten or more counts support the clone carrying this T cell receptor beta chain. This record comes from a study of T-cell memory formation after mild COVID-19. The CDR3 sequence is 13 residues long. Germline V gene sequence: CDR1 KGHDR, CDR2 SFDVKD. V was trimmed by 9 bases and J by 2 bases, leaving 10 bases between them. TCRdb re-called the 5' RACE reads with MiXCR, one entry per CDR3 protein. In the table there are 450,000 to 650,000 distinct CDR3 sequences, roughly 22% of which are singletons. This rearrangement joins TRBV24-1 to TRBJ1-3; unclear D gene. The sequencing sample was made of PBMCs or a T cell subset sorted from them (not recorded which). The TCR originated in an adult woman who had mild COVID-19 (a few samples of this study predate the infection). Cell type and time point are not known. The CDR3: CATRAGAGNTIYF. CDR3 sequence (DNA): TGTGCCACCCGTGCGGGAGCTGGAAACACCATATATTTT.